One T cell receptor (beta chain) is described in this entry. The sample is drawn from a study of T cells in localized non-small cell lung cancer. V lost 2 bases and J lost 4, with 11 bases in between. The CDR3 totals 14 residues. From germline, CDR1 is KGHSH and CDR2 LQKENI. Data came from immunoSEQ multiplex PCR; TCRdb stores just in-frame clones and leaves some out. This sample has roughly 19,000 clones, with approximately 80% found just once. The input for sequencing was peripheral blood, taken before any cancer treatment. This sequence joins TRBV18 and TRBJ1-2, with D hard to call. The origin of this receptor is a man between 40 and 70 years old with stage I lung adenocarcinoma. In DNA, the CDR3 is TGTGCCAGCTCACCAACAGCCCCATCCTATGGCTACACCTTC. Translation: CASSPTAPSYGYTF.